The 22 T cell receptor beta chains given below trace back to one sample, sequenced in a study of OX40 agonist ivuxolimab in advanced cancers. TCRdb's copy holds only in-frame clones and misses some; the assay was immunoSEQ multiplex PCR. The repertoire holds tens of thousands of clones, with approximately 80% as singletons. Sequenced here: CD4+ or CD8+ T cells sorted from blood, sampled in a trial of the OX40 agonist ivuxolimab. Every receptor here comes from an adult with an advanced solid tumor such as melanoma, head and neck, liver or kidney cancer.

A few counts support this clone. CDR3 sequence (DNA): TGTGCCAGCAGTAAGGGTCATTCAACTAATGAAAAACTGTTTTTT. Protein: CASSKGHSTNEKLFF. V gene TRBV6-1 combines with J gene TRBJ1-4, with D uncertain. Deletions cut 5 bases from V and 0 bases from J, with 10 bases between. CDR3 length equals 15 residues. CDR1 is MNHNS and CDR2 is SASEGT in the germline V gene.

This clone was picked up one time. The chain couples TRBV18 to TRBJ2-5, with TRBD2 matching 9 bases. The V gene's germline CDR1 is KGHSH and CDR2 LQKENI. This CDR3 region has 18 residues. V gave up 2 bases and J gave up 4 bases; unmatched junction bases: 14. CDR3 protein: CASSPSLAGGSLGETQYF. Here the CDR3 DNA reads TGTGCCAGCTCACCATCGCTCGCGGGAGGGTCGCTAGGAGAGACCCAGTACTTC.

J is TRBJ1-3 and V is TRBV15; 9 bases align to TRBD1. This CDR3 contains 14 residues. J was trimmed by 2 bases and V by 8 bases; bases with no gene match: 4. Germline V gives CDR1 LNHNV, CDR2 YYDKDF (reference sequence). The CDR3: CATADRGPGNTIYF. CDR3 nucleotide sequence: TGTGCCACCGCGGACAGGGGCCCTGGAAACACCATATATTTT. Full variable domain (missing parts from reference TRBV15 and TRBJ1-3): DAMVIQNPRYQVTQFGKPVTLSCSQTLNHNVMYWYQQKSSQAPKLLFHYYDKDFNNEADTPDNFQSRRPNTSFCFLDIRSPGLGDTAMYLCATADRGPGNTIYFGEGSWLTVV.

This clone was recorded once. The chain recombines TRBV18 with TRBJ1-3; the D is unclear. Germline V lookup: CDR1 KGHSH, CDR2 LQKENI. The V gene lost 0 bases and the J gene lost 2 bases, with 8 bases spanning the gap. This CDR3 has 15 residues. CDR3 loop: CASSPPIRPGNTIYF. Here the CDR3 DNA reads TGTGCCAGCTCACCACCGATACGCCCTGGAAACACCATATATTTT.

This chain links TRBV20-1 with TRBJ2-5; D possibly corresponds to TRBD2 (5 bases). Deletions cut 8 bases from V and 0 bases from J, with 7 bases between. Germline lookup yields CDR1 DFQATT and CDR2 SNEGSKA (reference sequence). The CDR3 runs to 11 residues. In nucleotides, the CDR3 is TGCAGTTGGCGGGACCAAGAGACCCAGTACTTC. Amino acid sequence: CSWRDQETQYF.

This rearrangement joins TRBV5-1 to TRBJ2-2, with 7 bases aligning to TRBD1. With 4 bases clipped from V and 0 bases from J, the junction kept 9 bases outside the gene matches. The CDR3 sequence is 17 residues long. From germline, CDR1 is SGHRS and CDR2 YFSETQ. This CDR3 is CASSPHTGDANTGELFF. The CDR3 region has the DNA TGCGCCAGCAGCCCACACACAGGGGACGCGAACACCGGGGAGCTGTTTTTT.

In DNA, the CDR3 is TGTGCCAGCAGGACCGGGACCGATAGCACAGATACGCAGTATTTT. Protein sequence: CASRTGTDSTDTQYF. V is TRBV5-4 and J is TRBJ2-3, with D perhaps given as TRBD1 or TRBD2 (5 bases each). This CDR3 is built from 15 residues. V lost 5 bases and J 0 bases, leaving 13 bases between the germline ends. Germline V gene lookup returns CDR1 SGHNT and CDR2 YYREEE (reference sequence).

This clone was seen a single time. CDR3 sequence reads: CASSLVSGGRNEQFF. DNA of the CDR3: TGCGCCAGCAGCTTGGTTAGCGGGGGGCGGAATGAGCAGTTCTTC. The chain is built from TRBV5-1 and TRBJ2-1; 10 nucleotides agree with TRBD2. Looked up from germline, CDR1 is SGHRS and CDR2 is YFSETQ. The trim removed 0 bases at V and 7 bases at J, leaving 4 bases unmatched. This CDR3 spans 15 amino acids.

This clone has more than one count but fewer than ten. This sequence joins TRBV6-6 and TRBJ1-2; a possible D gene is TRBD1 (6 bases). This CDR3 is 13 amino acids long. Deletions cut 6 bases from V and 6 bases from J, with 14 bases between. In germline, CDR1 is MNHNY, CDR2 SVGAGI (reference sequence). The CDR3 here is CASSPRGTDGYTF. CDR3 sequence (DNA): TGTGCCAGCAGCCCCAGGGGAACGGATGGCTACACCTTC.

The gene calls are TRBV29-1 and TRBJ2-4; the match to TRBD2 covers 12 bases. Trimming took 6 bases from V and 10 from J; bases not matched to a gene: 1. From germline, CDR1 is SQVTM and CDR2 ANQGSEA. The CDR3 runs 11 residues. CDR3 sequence: CSVGLAGIQYF. CDR3 nucleotide sequence: TGCAGCGTAGGACTAGCGGGGATTCAGTACTTC. The whole variable domain, filled in from reference TRBV29-1 and TRBJ2-4, reads SAVISQKPSRDICQRGTSLTIQCQVDSQVTMMFWYRQQPGQSLTLIATANQGSEATYESGFVIDKFPISRPNLTFSTLTVSNMSPEDSSIYLCSVGLAGIQYFGAGTRLSVL.

This chain connects TRBV11-3 to TRBJ2-7; weak D call: TRBD1 (7 bases). This CDR3 has 12 residues. Germline values: CDR1 SGHNT, CDR2 YENEEA. The V gene lost 5 bases and the J gene lost 6 bases, with 11 bases spanning the gap. This chain's CDR3 is CASSPGGSEQYF. Written as DNA, the CDR3 is TGTGCCAGCAGCCCAGGGGGGAGCGAGCAGTACTTC. Looking up the rest from reference TRBV11-3 and TRBJ2-7 gives the full variable domain: EAGVVQSPRYKIIEKKQPVAFWCNPISGHNTLYWYLQNLGQGPELLIRYENEEAVDDSQLPKDRFSAERLKGVDSTLKIQPAELGDSAVYLCASSPGGSEQYFGPGTRLTVT.

The J gene is TRBJ1-2, the V gene TRBV18; 8 nucleotides agree with TRBD1. The CDR3 runs to 15 residues. The J segment lost 7 bases and the V segment lost 3 bases, leaving 10 bases of the junction unmatched. Germline values: CDR1 KGHSH, CDR2 LQKENI. This CDR3 is CASSPNDRGEGGYTF. Here the CDR3 DNA reads TGTGCCAGCTCACCGAATGACAGGGGCGAGGGTGGCTACACCTTC.

V is TRBV11-2 and J is TRBJ2-5, with 9 bases aligning to TRBD1. CDR3 length: 14 residues. V lost 5 bases, J lost 3 bases, and 4 bases stayed unmatched. Germline V lookup: CDR1 SGHAT, CDR2 FQNNGV. The CDR3 region is CASSPRTGEETQYF. CDR3 in DNA: TGTGCCAGCAGCCCGAGGACAGGGGAAGAGACCCAGTACTTC. The full variable domain, rest sourced from reference TRBV11-2 and TRBJ2-5, is EAGVAQSPRYKIIEKRQSVAFWCNPISGHATLYWYQQILGQGPKLLIQFQNNGVVDDSQLPKDRFSAERLKGVDSTLKIQPAKLEDSAVYLCASSPRTGEETQYFGPGTRLLVL.

The V and J genes are TRBV2 and TRBJ1-1; 7 nucleotides match TRBD1. The CDR3 is 14 residues long. The ends lost 5 bases at V and 5 bases at J; junction bases unmatched: 8. Germline V lookup: CDR1 SNHLY, CDR2 FYNNEI. In DNA form, the CDR3 reads TGTGCCAGCAGTCGACAGGGCATGACAACTGAAGCTTTCTTT. Translation: CASSRQGMTTEAFF.

The chain has TRBV6-1 and TRBJ2-5, with TRBD1 identical over 11 bases. There are 15 residues in the CDR3. CDR1 and CDR2 (germline): MNHNS, SASEGT. Trimming removed 4 bases from V and 5 bases from J; junction bases left unmatched: 6. The CDR3 here is CASSGGTGGGETQYF. Here the CDR3 DNA reads TGTGCCAGCAGTGGGGGGACAGGGGGAGGGGAGACCCAGTACTTC.

V gene TRBV28 combines with J gene TRBJ1-2; 9 bases map to TRBD1. V was pared by 5 bases and J by 4 bases, with 5 bases of the junction left unmatched. The germline gives CDR1 MDHEN, CDR2 SYDVKM. CDR3 length: 14 residues. CDR3 coding DNA: TGTGCCAGCAGTCGTGGACAGGGGAGCTATGGCTACACCTTC. Translated: CASSRGQGSYGYTF.

This rearrangement joins TRBV30 to TRBJ1-5, with 8 nucleotides matching TRBD1. Trimming removed 2 bases from V and 4 bases from J; junction bases left unmatched: 7. The germline V gene has CDR1 GTSNPN and CDR2 SVGIG (reference sequence). The CDR3 sequence is 15 residues long. The CDR3 loop is CAWSIGQGVNQPQHF. CDR3 nucleotides: TGTGCCTGGAGTATCGGACAGGGAGTGAATCAGCCCCAGCATTTT.

The rearrangement links TRBV28 to TRBJ2-3; 8 bases align to TRBD2. CDR1 and CDR2 (germline): MDHEN, SYDVKM. CDR3 length equals 18 residues. With 1 base clipped from V and 0 bases from J, the junction kept 9 bases outside the gene matches. The CDR3 DNA is TGTGCCAGCAGTTTATCCCGAAATCTAGCGGGTAGCACAGATACGCAGTATTTT. It codes for CASSLSRNLAGSTDTQYF.

This sequence joins TRBV19 and TRBJ2-7, with 7 bases that match TRBD1. With 4 bases clipped from V and 4 bases from J, the junction kept 10 bases outside the gene matches. The length of the CDR3 is 15 residues. Per germline, CDR1 LNHDA and CDR2 SQIVND (reference sequence). The CDR3, as DNA: TGTGCCAGTAGTAGAGGGGACAGACGCTTATACGAGCAGTACTTC. Protein product: CASSRGDRRLYEQYF.

The chain employs TRBV7-8 and TRBJ1-6; D is possibly TRBD1 (5 bases). Germline lookup yields CDR1 SGHVS and CDR2 FQNEAQ. The V end lost 0 bases, the J end lost 6 bases, and 15 bases lay between the germline ends. The CDR3 consists of 17 residues. The CDR3 sequence is CASSLAVSRQINSPLHF. CDR3 nucleotide sequence: TGTGCCAGCAGCTTAGCGGTTTCTAGACAGATTAATTCACCCCTCCACTTT.

The rearrangement links TRBV19 to TRBJ1-1; D perhaps matches TRBD1 (5 bases). CDR3 length: 14 residues. The ends were cut back, 4 bases at V and 0 bases at J, with 9 bases in the middle. Germline loops: CDR1 LNHDA, CDR2 SQIVND (reference sequence). DNA of the CDR3: TGTGCCAGTAGTAGACAGCCCATGAACACTGAAGCTTTCTTT. Amino acid sequence: CASSRQPMNTEAFF.

The V call is TRBV5-1, the J call TRBJ1-1, with D maybe TRBD1 (6 bases). The ends were cut back, 4 bases at V and 4 bases at J, with 20 bases in the middle. Germline CDR1 SGHRS, CDR2 YFSETQ. This CDR3 contains 16 residues. In DNA form, the CDR3 reads TGCGCCAGCAGCCTACAGGGTAGGGCTGAAACCACTGAAGCTTTCTTT. Amino acid sequence: CASSLQGRAETTEAFF.